A single sample is the source of the 23 T cell receptor beta chains below, sequenced in a study of shared clonotypes between healthy human individuals. Generated by immunoSEQ multiplex PCR, the TCRdb table keeps only in-frame clones and is missing some. The sample holds about 2.4 million clones, roughly 93% seen once. Sequencing used naive CD4+ T cells from PBMCs. The subset here: CD45RA+ positively selected. The receptors stem from a man aged 18 to 35 in good health. Some clones in this sample may be carry-over from other donors' samples.

The chain carries TRBV5-1 and TRBJ2-7; a weak D match, TRBD1 (6 bases). This CDR3 has 16 residues. Germline V gene lookup returns CDR1 SGHRS and CDR2 YFSETQ. V lost 0 bases to trimming and J lost 1 base, with 14 bases between them. The CDR3 region has the DNA TGCGCCAGCAGCTTGGCATCCCCGACAGGTTCCTACGAGCAGTACTTC. It encodes CASSLASPTGSYEQYF.

In its sample, this clone was seen once. The chain recombines TRBV5-1 with TRBJ2-3, with D maybe TRBD2 (5 bases). From germline, CDR1 is SGHRS and CDR2 YFSETQ. The CDR3 is 15 residues long. V lost 1 base and J lost 2, with 11 bases in between. As DNA, the CDR3 is TGCGCCAGCAGCTTGCAGAGCGGCTACACAGATACGCAGTATTTT. It specifies CASSLQSGYTDTQYF.

The chain uses TRBV6-6 and TRBJ2-4, with TRBD1 as a possible D gene (6 bases). Germline lookup yields CDR1 MNHNY and CDR2 SVGAGI (reference sequence). The CDR3 runs 13 residues. Trimming took 7 bases from V and 1 from J, leaving 8 bases between them. CDR3 residues: CASNTGAKNIQYF. CDR3 nucleotide sequence: TGTGCCAGCAATACAGGGGCCAAAAACATTCAGTACTTC.

This clone was picked up one time. The V call is TRBV7-9, the J call TRBJ2-1, with 9 bases matching TRBD1. Germline loops: CDR1 SEHNR, CDR2 FQNEAQ (reference sequence). The CDR3 contains 17 residues. Unmatched junction bases numbered 13, after V lost 1 base and J lost 9 bases. In DNA, the CDR3 is TGTGCCAGCAGCTTAGGTCGGTACGGACAGGGGAGAGGTGAGCAGTTCTTC. It translates to CASSLGRYGQGRGEQFF.

V usage is TRBV2 and J usage is TRBJ1-5; TRBD1 aligns across 8 bases. In germline, CDR1 is SNHLY, CDR2 FYNNEI. The CDR3 is made up of 17 amino acids. Unmatched junction bases numbered 11, after V lost 7 bases and J lost 0 bases. CDR3 loop: CASTGDRWSYSNQPQHF. CDR3 bases: TGTGCCAGCACGGGGGACAGGTGGTCCTATAGCAATCAGCCCCAGCATTTT. The variable domain in full, completed from reference TRBV2 and TRBJ1-5, reads EPEVTQTPSHQVTQMGQEVILRCVPISNHLYFYWYRQILGQKVEFLVSFYNNEISEKSEIFDDQFSVERPDGSNFTLKIRSTKLEDSAMYFCASTGDRWSYSNQPQHFGDGTRLSIL.

This chain links TRBV2 with TRBJ1-4; tentatively, D is TRBD1 (5 bases). V gave up 6 bases and J gave up 0 bases, with 11 bases separating them. The CDR3 is 15 amino acids. CDR1 and CDR2 (germline): SNHLY, FYNNEI. The CDR3 DNA follows: TGTGCCAGCAGCGGACAACTTGCAACTAATGAAAAACTGTTTTTT. It translates to CASSGQLATNEKLFF. The full variable domain, in which reference TRBV2 and TRBJ1-4 provide the parts outside the CDR3, is EPEVTQTPSHQVTQMGQEVILRCVPISNHLYFYWYRQILGQKVEFLVSFYNNEISEKSEIFDDQFSVERPDGSNFTLKIRSTKLEDSAMYFCASSGQLATNEKLFFGSGTQLSVL.

Notes on this clone: Additional DNA sequences in this sample encode the identical CDR3. The CDR3 protein is CASSFAGVGTGELFF. As DNA, the CDR3 is TGTGCCAGCAGTTTCGCGGGAGTGGGCACCGGGGAGCTGTTTTTT. V is TRBV28 and J is TRBJ2-2; 7 nucleotides line up with TRBD2. The CDR3 is 15 residues long. Germline V gene lookup returns CDR1 MDHEN and CDR2 SYDVKM. With 3 bases clipped from V and 4 bases from J, the junction kept 5 bases outside the gene matches.

The chain recombines TRBV28 with TRBJ1-2; D is perhaps TRBD1 (6 bases). Per germline, CDR1 MDHEN and CDR2 SYDVKM. The CDR3 extends over 14 amino acids. Trimming shortened V by 2 bases and J by 6 bases, and 13 bases separated the two germline ends. The chain's CDR3 is CASSLVRTEDGYTF. The CDR3 DNA is TGTGCCAGCAGTTTAGTTCGGACAGAGGATGGCTACACCTTC.

This chain links TRBV7-3 with TRBJ1-1, with a tentative D call TRBD1 (5 bases). This CDR3 has 13 amino acids. Germline-derived CDR1 and CDR2 are SGHTA and FQGTGA. V shed 2 bases and J shed 11 bases, with 15 bases lying between them. The CDR3 bases are TGTGCCAGCAGCTTAGATAGGGGAAGCGGGGCTTTCTTT. The encoded protein is CASSLDRGSGAFF.

Comment on this clone: Additional DNA sequences in this sample encode the identical CDR3. The chain employs TRBV5-1 and TRBJ2-5, with 15 bases lining up with TRBD2. Germline lookup yields CDR1 SGHRS and CDR2 YFSETQ. The length of the CDR3 is 15 residues. V shed 4 bases, J shed 5 bases, and the junction held 3 bases outside the gene matches. CDR3 coding DNA: TGCGCCAGCAGCCCAGGGACTAGCGGGGGGGAGACCCAGTACTTC. Translated: CASSPGTSGGETQYF.

The rearrangement joins TRBV30 to TRBJ2-1; D unclear. V lost 0 bases and J lost 10, with 4 bases in between. CDR3 length equals 10 residues. Germline assignment: CDR1 GTSNPN and CDR2 SVGIG (reference sequence). The CDR3 DNA sequence: TGTGCCTGGAGTGTCCGAGAGCAGTTCTTC. Residues: CAWSVREQFF.

V and J are TRBV28 and TRBJ2-3; 10 nucleotides agree with TRBD2. With 6 bases clipped from V and 4 bases from J, the junction kept 7 bases outside the gene matches. The CDR3 runs to 15 residues. Germline values: CDR1 MDHEN, CDR2 SYDVKM. CDR3 bases: TGTGCCAGCAGGCTAAGCGGGAGGGCCCCAGATACGCAGTATTTT. The encoded protein is CASRLSGRAPDTQYF.

The chain joins TRBV7-6 to TRBJ2-7; no clear D gene. The ends were cut back, 5 bases at V and 1 base at J, with 12 bases in the middle. Germline V gene sequence: CDR1 SGHVS, CDR2 FNYEAQ. The CDR3 is 14 amino acids. The chain's CDR3 is CASSQVLGSYEQYF. In nucleotides, the CDR3 is TGTGCCAGCAGCCAGGTGTTGGGTTCCTACGAGCAGTACTTC.

This clone showed up just once. The chain joins TRBV27 to TRBJ1-3; 9 nucleotides match TRBD1. Germline V gene lookup returns CDR1 MNHEY and CDR2 SMNVEV (reference sequence). The CDR3 loop spans 15 amino acids. The V and J ends lost 5 bases and 7 bases, in that order; junction bases with no gene match: 9. This CDR3 is CASSPQGTGRNTIYF. CDR3 bases: TGTGCCAGCAGTCCCCAAGGGACAGGGCGGAACACCATATATTTT.

This clone was observed a single time. The chain couples TRBV10-3 to TRBJ2-2; the match to TRBD1 covers 7 bases. The V segment lost 9 bases and the J segment 4 bases; nucleotides outside the gene matches: 8. This CDR3 has 14 amino acids. Germline assignment: CDR1 ENHRY and CDR2 SYGVKD. The CDR3 nucleotides are TGTGCCATGTCCGGGACAGCGCGCACCGGGGAGCTGTTTTTT. As protein: CAMSGTARTGELFF.

The V gene is TRBV7-9, the J gene TRBJ2-1; D is perhaps TRBD1 (6 bases). Trimming left V 5 bases short and J 2 bases short, with 16 bases between. CDR1 and CDR2 (germline): SEHNR, FQNEAQ (reference sequence). The CDR3 is 16 amino acids. CDR3 bases: TGTGCCAGCAGCCCCTCGAAGGGGACACCCTACAATGAGCAGTTCTTC. Its protein product is CASSPSKGTPYNEQFF.

As regards this clone: The conserved final phenylalanine or tryptophan is absent from the CDR3, which likely points to a read error. The DNA is left out, because the CDR3 cannot be placed on it with certainty; the CDR3 is given as TCRdb lists it. The chain links TRBV27 to TRBJ2-7; TRBD2 reflects the table's D call only, with no check against the DNA. Per the germline V gene, CDR1 is MNHEY and CDR2 is SMNVEV (reference sequence). The CDR3 is 11 amino acids in total, end residues counted. Here the CDR3 reads CASSFPPLATH.

CDR3 protein: CASKGTNQPQHF. As DNA, the CDR3 is TGTGCCAGCAAGGGTACCAATCAGCCCCAGCATTTT. The V gene is TRBV6-5, the J gene TRBJ1-5; no clear D. The V gene lost 7 bases and the J gene lost 3 bases, with 7 bases spanning the gap. Germline CDR1 is MNHEY and CDR2 is SVGAGI. This CDR3 has 12 residues.

On this clone: Other DNA sequences in this specimen translate into the identical CDR3. The CDR3 reads CASSFADTQYF. In DNA form, the CDR3 reads TGTGCCAGCAGTTTCGCAGATACGCAGTATTTT. The chain joins TRBV9 to TRBJ2-3; no clear D gene. This CDR3 has 11 residues. V lost 5 bases, J lost 4 bases, and 5 bases lay in between. Germline assignment: CDR1 SGDLS and CDR2 YYNGEE.

The chain employs TRBV7-9 and TRBJ1-2, with TRBD1 as a possible D gene (6 bases). The germline V gene has CDR1 SEHNR and CDR2 FQNEAQ (reference sequence). The length of the CDR3 is 14 residues. The ends were cut back, 2 bases at V and 6 bases at J, with 13 bases in the middle. The CDR3 DNA reads as TGTGCCAGCAGCTTACTCACAGGGAGGGATGGCTACACCTTC. Translating it yields CASSLLTGRDGYTF.

CDR3 region: CASSLQWNTEAFF. DNA of the CDR3: TGCGCCAGCAGCCTGCAATGGAACACTGAAGCTTTCTTT. The rearrangement links TRBV5-1 to TRBJ1-1; D not certain. The germline V gene has CDR1 SGHRS and CDR2 YFSETQ. This CDR3 comprises 13 residues. V was cut by 4 bases and J by 1 base, with 8 bases left in between. The full variable domain, its missing parts supplied by reference TRBV5-1 and TRBJ1-1, is KAGVTQTPRYLIKTRGQQVTLSCSPISGHRSVSWYQQTPGQGLQFLFEYFSETQRNKGNFPGRFSGRQFSNSRSEMNVSTLELGDSALYLCASSLQWNTEAFFGQGTRLTVV.

This clone was recorded only once. The chain employs TRBV4-1 and TRBJ2-2; 13 bases are shared with TRBD2. The length of the CDR3 is 17 residues. Germline V CDR1 and CDR2: MGHRA, YSYEKL. The ends lost 5 bases at V and 3 bases at J; junction bases unmatched: 6. CDR3 nucleotide sequence: TGCGCCAGCAGCGTGGGACTAGCGGGACGGGACACCGGGGAGCTGTTTTTT. Amino acids: CASSVGLAGRDTGELFF.

This clone is a singleton in its sample. The chain combines TRBV19 with TRBJ1-1; tentatively, D is TRBD1 (6 bases). This CDR3 is built from 12 residues. Trimming left V 6 bases short and J 8 bases short, with 13 bases between. CDR1 and CDR2 from the germline V gene are LNHDA and SQIVND (reference sequence). CDR3 loop: CASSRDTREAFF. The CDR3 DNA reads TGTGCCAGTAGCCGGGACACTAGAGAAGCTTTCTTT.